This T cell receptor (beta chain) was captured in a study of blood T cell repertoires in COVID-19. Study-level background: Acute and convalescent COVID-19 samples came from the United States, Italy and Spain. Sources were T cells, B-cell-depleted T cells, or PBMCs; the material itself was cDNA or gDNA.

As processed by the authors: Amplification of reference gene primers was used by the study to estimate nucleated cell counts. Profiled with immunoSEQ multiplex PCR; TCRdb holds only in-frame clones, not every one. That table gives V, J and clone size, and the DNA gave D and trimming. Of fewer than 200,000 clones in the sample, around 87% were seen once. This CDR3 has 15 amino acids. Germline V CDR1 and CDR2: MDHEN, SYDVKM. J gave up 5 bases and V 4 bases, and 5 bases lay outside the gene matches. Sequences were obtained from peripheral blood. The receptor's source is a man in his forties or fifties with active or convalescent COVID-19. The chain is built from TRBV28 and TRBJ1-4; 9 bases are a match to TRBD1. CDR3 amino acids: CASSSSGTGNEKLFF. CDR3 coding DNA: TGTGCCAGCAGTTCATCCGGGACAGGGAATGAAAAACTGTTTTTT.